The TCR beta chain described here comes from a study of blood T cell repertoires in COVID-19. About the research overall: The United States, Italy and Spain provided the acute and convalescent COVID-19 samples.

Per the original methods: Reference gene primer amplification yielded estimated nucleated cell counts. The repertoire was sequenced with immunoSEQ multiplex PCR; TCRdb's copy has only in-frame clones and lacks some. From that table come the V and J calls and clone size; the DNA was used to work out D and trimming. Among roughly 270,000 clones listed, roughly 88% were seen once. Trimming stripped 3 bases from V and 2 bases from J, with 7 bases between. The CDR3 covers 13 residues. CDR1 is DFQATT, CDR2 SNEGSKA, per germline (reference sequence). Material for sequencing was peripheral blood. The chain couples TRBV20-1 to TRBJ2-2; D is perhaps TRBD2 (5 bases). The sequence came from a man between 18 and 29 years old with active or convalescent COVID-19. The CDR3: CSASAGNTGELFF. The CDR3 bases are TGCAGTGCTAGTGCGGGTAACACCGGGGAGCTGTTTTTT.